The sequence of this T cell receptor (beta chain) was determined in a study of T-cell memory formation after mild COVID-19. The study, taken as a whole, reports: The study found balanced CD4/CD8 in clones contracting day 15 to 85 and a CD4+ lean in later expanders. Researchers could not confirm that second-wave clones peaking on day 37 targeted SARS-CoV-2. Pre-infection memory contained some responding clones, which suggested that cross-reactive memory had joined.

Amplification by 5'RACE using constant-segment primers produced TCR alpha and TCR beta cDNA libraries that carried sample barcodes and UMIs. TCRdb recomputed calls from the 5' RACE reads with MiXCR, one row per CDR3 protein. The data contain about 610,000 distinct CDR3 sequences, around a sixth of them singletons. Comments on this clonotype: Its antigen is not known.

Losses at the gene ends were 2 bases for V and 2 bases for J; bases not matched to a gene: 4. The CDR3 runs to 15 residues. The V gene's germline CDR1 is SNHLY and CDR2 FYNNEI. The rearrangement joins TRBV2 to TRBJ2-5; 8 bases are shared with TRBD1. The TCR originated in an adult woman who had mild COVID-19 (a few samples of this study predate the infection). Cell type and time point are not known. Sequencing was carried out using PBMCs or a T cell subset sorted from them (not recorded which). Here the CDR3 DNA reads TGTGCCAGCAGTGAAACAGGGGACAGGCAAGAGACCCAGTACTTC. Translation: CASSETGDRQETQYF.